A selection of T cell receptor beta chains follows, all from one sample in a study of T-cell reconstitution after alpha-beta-depleted transplantation in children. Each CDR3 protein gets one entry after TCRdb re-called the PCR reads with MiXCR. This sample yields 450,000 to 600,000 distinct CDR3 sequences, of which 8% to 11% are seen a single time; 2% to 2.5% belongs to the top ten. Material: PBMCs, obtained before TCRalphabeta/CD19-depleted stem cell transplant. The receptors originated from a child between 2 and 9 years old with inherited bone marrow failure, due to receive a stem cell transplant. Both conserved end residues are part of each CDR3. A D gene is named only where the DNA matches it firmly. Clone size is not always given. Where it is, it says once, few, many or a class for expanded clones.

J: TRBJ2-1
size: many
D: NA
V: TRBV12-3/TRBV12-4
DNA: TGTGCCAGCAGTTTAGGTTGGGGGCTAGTATACAATGAGCAGTTCTTC
CDR3: CASSLGWGLVYNEQFF

J: TRBJ2-3
size: many
D: NA
V: TRBV10-3
DNA: TGTGCCATCAGTGAGCCGACTAGTATGGCGGCGCGGGATACGCAGTATTTT
CDR3: CAISEPTSMAARDTQYF

J: TRBJ1-1
size: many
D: NA
V: TRBV7-9
DNA: TGTGCCAGCAGCTTAGCACAGGGATCGAACACTGAAGCTTTCTTT
CDR3: CASSLAQGSNTEAFF

J: TRBJ1-6
size: many
D: NA
V: TRBV21-1
DNA: TGTGCCAGCAGCATAAAAAAGACAAGGTCCTATAATTCACCCCTCCACTTT
CDR3: CASSIKKTRSYNSPLHF

J: TRBJ2-7
size: NA
D: NA
V: TRBV20-1
DNA: TGCAGTGGCCGGGGACAATTCTACGAGCAGTACTTC
CDR3: CSGRGQFYEQYF

J: TRBJ2-2
size: many
D: TRBD1
V: TRBV28
DNA: TGTGCCAGCAGTTTAGGGACAGCTCCCACCGGGGAGCTGTTTTTT
CDR3: CASSLGTAPTGELFF

J: TRBJ1-5
size: many
D: NA
V: TRBV7-2
DNA: TGTGCCAGCAGCTTAGTTGCTACGGGGCATAATCCTCAGCCCCAGCATTTT
CDR3: CASSLVATGHNPQPQHF

J: TRBJ2-2
size: NA
D: NA
V: TRBV5-6
DNA: TGTGCCAGCAGCTTGGCGGTTTTGGGAACGAACACCGGGGAGCTGTTTTTT
CDR3: CASSLAVLGTNTGELFF

J: TRBJ2-3
size: many
D: NA
V: TRBV5-1
DNA: TGCGCCAGCAGCTCCCGGATGTCGGGGCCTTACACAGATACGCAGTATTTT
CDR3: CASSSRMSGPYTDTQYF

J: TRBJ2-7
size: NA
D: NA
V: TRBV11-2
DNA: TGTGCCACCGCCCCAGGCACTCGAACCTACGAGCAGTACTTC
CDR3: CATAPGTRTYEQYF

J: TRBJ1-1
size: NA
D: NA
V: TRBV19
DNA: TGTGCCAGTAGTATAGCCGGGGGAACTGAAGCTTTCTTT
CDR3: CASSIAGGTEAFF

J: TRBJ2-7
size: NA
D: TRBD2
V: TRBV5-1
DNA: TGCGCCAGCAGCTTGGGGCTAGCGGGAGCCCCCAGCTACGAGCAGTACTTC
CDR3: CASSLGLAGAPSYEQYF

J: TRBJ1-2
size: NA
D: NA
V: TRBV27
DNA: TGTGCCAGCAGTTTACAACCGGGGCCCAGCGAGTACTATGGCTACACCTTC
CDR3: CASSLQPGPSEYYGYTF

J: TRBJ1-6
size: many
D: NA
V: TRBV5-1
DNA: TGCGCCAGCAGCTTCGCAGGAGTGAATTCACCCCTCCACTTT
CDR3: CASSFAGVNSPLHF

J: TRBJ1-4
size: NA
D: NA
V: TRBV12-3/TRBV12-4
DNA: TGTGCCAGCACCTCCGACGAGGACAGAGTGAATGAAAAACTGTTTTTT
CDR3: CASTSDEDRVNEKLFF

J: TRBJ2-3
size: many
D: NA
V: TRBV5-1
DNA: TGCGCCAGCAGCCCCGTCGGAGCCAAAGATACGCAGTATTTT
CDR3: CASSPVGAKDTQYF

J: TRBJ2-3
size: NA
D: TRBD2
V: TRBV30
DNA: TGTGCCTGGACTCATAGCGGGCTTAGCACAGATACGCAGTATTTT
CDR3: CAWTHSGLSTDTQYF

J: TRBJ2-5
size: many
D: TRBD1
V: TRBV7-9
DNA: TGTGCCAGCAGCGGCAGGGACAGCCTTACGGAGACCCAGTACTTC
CDR3: CASSGRDSLTETQYF

J: TRBJ2-7
size: few
D: NA
V: TRBV4-3
DNA: TGCGCCAGCAGCCAAGAAATTCCAGGCCGAAGCTCCTACGAGCAGTACTTC
CDR3: CASSQEIPGRSSYEQYF

J: TRBJ2-7
size: many
D: TRBD2
V: TRBV5-1
DNA: TGCGCCAGCAGCTTGGAAGGGACTAGCGAGCAGTACTTC
CDR3: CASSLEGTSEQYF

J: TRBJ2-1
size: few
D: NA
V: TRBV25-1
DNA: TGTGCCAGCAGTGATAATGGGAGGGGGCACCTCAATGAGCAGTTCTTC
CDR3: CASSDNGRGHLNEQFF

J: TRBJ2-3
size: few
D: NA
V: TRBV3-1
DNA: TGTGCCAGCAGCCATGGTCGTGAGACCACAGATACGCAGTATTTT
CDR3: CASSHGRETTDTQYF

J: TRBJ2-7
size: many
D: TRBD2
V: TRBV9
DNA: TGTGCCAGCAGCCTCTTAGCGGGACTCAGCTACGAGCAGTACTTC
CDR3: CASSLLAGLSYEQYF

J: TRBJ2-7
size: many
D: NA
V: TRBV6-5
DNA: TGTGCCAGCAGTACTGGATTGGGGTACTACGAGCAGTACTTC
CDR3: CASSTGLGYYEQYF

J: TRBJ2-5
size: NA
D: NA
V: TRBV13
DNA: TGTGCCAGCAGCGTCGATGGGGTGCGAGAGACCCAGTACTTC
CDR3: CASSVDGVRETQYF

J: TRBJ1-2
size: NA
D: TRBD1
V: TRBV10-3
DNA: TGTGCCATCACCCAAGGGACAGGGAGTAACTATGGCTACACCTTC
CDR3: CAITQGTGSNYGYTF

J: TRBJ2-1
size: many
D: TRBD2
V: TRBV5-1
DNA: TGCGCCAGCAGCTTAAGCGGGAGAATAGGCAATGAGCAGTTCTTC
CDR3: CASSLSGRIGNEQFF

J: TRBJ2-7
size: few
D: TRBD2
V: TRBV19
DNA: TGTGCCAGTAGTAAGTACGGACTAGCGGCATACGAGCAGTACTTC
CDR3: CASSKYGLAAYEQYF

J: TRBJ2-1
size: many
D: TRBD2
V: TRBV12-3/TRBV12-4
DNA: TGTGCCAGCAGAGCCCTAGCGGGAGCCTGGGATGAGCAGTTCTTC
CDR3: CASRALAGAWDEQFF

J: TRBJ2-3
size: many
D: TRBD2
V: TRBV6-2/TRBV6-3
DNA: TGTGCCAGCAGTGAGCGGGAGCGGAGGGGCACAGATACGCAGTATTTT
CDR3: CASSERERRGTDTQYF

J: TRBJ2-2
size: many
D: NA
V: TRBV12-3/TRBV12-4
DNA: TGTGCCAGCAGTTTCCTTACCGGGGAGCTGTTTTTT
CDR3: CASSFLTGELFF

J: TRBJ2-1
size: many
D: NA
V: TRBV19
DNA: TGTGCCAGTAGTATGACTGCACATGAGCAGTTCTTC
CDR3: CASSMTAHEQFF

J: TRBJ1-1
size: NA
D: NA
V: TRBV20-1
DNA: TGCAGTGCTAGAGAGGGGGGCAGGGAGGCTTTCTTT
CDR3: CSAREGGREAFF

J: TRBJ2-1
size: many
D: NA
V: TRBV12-3/TRBV12-4
DNA: TGTGCCAGCAGTTTTGCCCCCAGCAATGAGCAGTTCTTC
CDR3: CASSFAPSNEQFF

J: TRBJ2-5
size: many
D: NA
V: TRBV25-1
DNA: TGTGCCAGCAGTGAATCCTCCCGGCAGATCCAAGAGACCCAGTACTTC
CDR3: CASSESSRQIQETQYF

J: TRBJ2-3
size: NA
D: TRBD2
V: TRBV2
DNA: TGTGCCAGCAGTTACCTAGCGGGAGGGGAAGATACGCAGTATTTT
CDR3: CASSYLAGGEDTQYF

J: TRBJ2-2
size: many
D: TRBD2
V: TRBV29-1
DNA: TGCAGCGTTTACGGGAGGGCCGGCACCGGGGAGCTGTTTTTT
CDR3: CSVYGRAGTGELFF

J: TRBJ2-1
size: many
D: NA
V: TRBV20-1
DNA: TGCAGTGCCATCCCGGCGGACAACTACAATGAGCAGTTCTTC
CDR3: CSAIPADNYNEQFF

J: TRBJ2-4
size: many
D: TRBD2
V: TRBV20-1
DNA: TGCAGTGCCCTATCGGTCCGGGAGGGGGAAAACATTCAGTACTTC
CDR3: CSALSVREGENIQYF

J: TRBJ1-1
size: many
D: NA
V: TRBV5-1
DNA: TGCGCCAGCAGCTTGATGATGAACACTGAAGCTTTCTTT
CDR3: CASSLMMNTEAFF

J: TRBJ2-7
size: many
D: NA
V: TRBV29-1
DNA: TGCAGCGTTGGGATTCACCCGGGAGATTACGAGCAGTACTTC
CDR3: CSVGIHPGDYEQYF

J: TRBJ2-1
size: few
D: TRBD1
V: TRBV2
DNA: TGTGCCAGCAGTGAACTGGGACAGGGGACGAAGGACAATGAGCAGTTCTTC
CDR3: CASSELGQGTKDNEQFF

J: TRBJ2-3
size: NA
D: TRBD1
V: TRBV7-9
DNA: TGTGCCAGCAGCCCCCGGACAGGGCTTAGCACAGATACGCAGTATTTT
CDR3: CASSPRTGLSTDTQYF

J: TRBJ2-1
size: few
D: TRBD2
V: TRBV20-1
DNA: TGCTGTGCTAGAGAACCCCCGGGGGGTCCCTACAATGAGCAGTTCTTC
CDR3: CCAREPPGGPYNEQFF

J: TRBJ2-5
size: NA
D: NA
V: TRBV4-3
DNA: TGCGCCAGCAGCCAAGTGGGGCGGAGACAAGAGACCCAGTACTTC
CDR3: CASSQVGRRQETQYF

J: TRBJ2-3
size: many
D: NA
V: TRBV20-1
DNA: TGCAGTCACTCTTGGGGCACAGATACGCAGTATTTT
CDR3: CSHSWGTDTQYF

J: TRBJ2-2
size: NA
D: NA
V: TRBV4-3
DNA: TGCGCCAGCAGCCAAGGAGTCGTCACCGGGGAGCTGTTTTTT
CDR3: CASSQGVVTGELFF

J: TRBJ1-1
size: many
D: TRBD1
V: TRBV4-1
DNA: TGCGCCAGCAGCCACCGTACCATCAGGGGGCAACCCACTGAAGCTTTCTTT
CDR3: CASSHRTIRGQPTEAFF

J: TRBJ2-5
size: many
D: TRBD2
V: TRBV6-5
DNA: TGTGCCAGCAGTTACGGGGGACTAAACAAAGAGACCCAGTACTTC
CDR3: CASSYGGLNKETQYF

J: TRBJ1-5
size: many
D: NA
V: TRBV29-1
DNA: TGCAGCGTTCTTGGAATGAGGGGGACTCTCGATAACAATCAGCCCCAGCATTTT
CDR3: CSVLGMRGTLDNNQPQHF

J: TRBJ2-3
size: many
D: TRBD2
V: TRBV20-1
DNA: TGCAGTGCTCCCCCTAGCGGGAGTACAGATACGCAGTATTTT
CDR3: CSAPPSGSTDTQYF

J: TRBJ2-2
size: many
D: NA
V: TRBV5-5
DNA: TGTGCCAGCAGCTTGGGGTATTGGGGCACCGGGGAGCTGTTTTTT
CDR3: CASSLGYWGTGELFF

J: TRBJ2-7
size: many
D: NA
V: TRBV7-8
DNA: TGTGCCAGCAGCTCCCCCGTCACAATGTACGAGCAGTACTTC
CDR3: CASSSPVTMYEQYF